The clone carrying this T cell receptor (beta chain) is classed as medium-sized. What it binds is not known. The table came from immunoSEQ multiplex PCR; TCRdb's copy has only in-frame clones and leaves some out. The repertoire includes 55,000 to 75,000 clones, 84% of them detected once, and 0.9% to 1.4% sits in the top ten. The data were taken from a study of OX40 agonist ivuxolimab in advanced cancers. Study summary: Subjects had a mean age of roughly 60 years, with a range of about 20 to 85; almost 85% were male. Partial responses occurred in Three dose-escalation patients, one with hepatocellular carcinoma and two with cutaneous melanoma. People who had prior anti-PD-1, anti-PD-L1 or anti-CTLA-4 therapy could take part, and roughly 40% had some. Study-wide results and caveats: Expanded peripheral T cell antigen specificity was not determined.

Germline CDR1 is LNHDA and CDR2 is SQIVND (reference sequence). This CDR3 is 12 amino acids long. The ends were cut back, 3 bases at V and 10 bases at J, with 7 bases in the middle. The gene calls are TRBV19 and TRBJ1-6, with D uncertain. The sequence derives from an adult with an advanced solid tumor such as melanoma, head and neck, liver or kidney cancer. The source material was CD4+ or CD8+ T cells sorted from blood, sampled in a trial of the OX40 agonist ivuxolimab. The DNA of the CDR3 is TGTGCCAGTAGTATCTCCAGCTCACCCCTCCACTTT. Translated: CASSISSSPLHF.